This T cell receptor (beta chain) was captured by sequencing in a study of cytomegalovirus exposure and HLA in healthy donors. General study results and limits: Being indistinguishable, some V segments were excluded, TRBV6-2 and TRBV6-3 among them.

A multiplex PCR was run with 60 Vbeta primers and 13 Jbeta primers. Here immunoSEQ multiplex PCR was the method, and the copy in TCRdb shows in-frame clones only, minus some. The repertoire consists of 72,000 or so clones, with 75% occurring once and the leading ten covering around 7%. The junction had 4 bases not matched to a gene; V was cut back by 6 bases and J by 4 bases. Germline loops: CDR1 MNHEY, CDR2 SMNVEV (reference sequence). This CDR3 has 14 amino acids. Of note for this clone: The target antigen is unknown.

Sequencing input: PBMCs. This receptor was obtained from a woman under 40 in good health and CMV-seropositive. V usage is TRBV27 and J usage is TRBJ2-7; 12 bases map to TRBD2. The CDR3 reads CASRLAGGGYEQYF. The CDR3 nucleotides read TGTGCCAGCAGGCTAGCGGGAGGGGGTTACGAGCAGTACTTC.